The next 5 T cell receptor beta chains were all read from a single sample in a study of T-cell reconstitution after alpha-beta-depleted transplantation in children. Unique molecular identifiers were built into the TCRbeta library. MiXCR, applied by TCRdb to the PCR reads, yields one record per CDR3 protein. This table holds around 200,000 distinct CDR3 sequences, 8.5% to 10% found once. The sample consisted of PBMCs from the stem cell graft donor, taken from the stem cell graft. The receptors stem from a human donor who donated a stem cell graft to a child with acute lymphoblastic leukemia.

This clonotype was seen many times. This chain connects TRBV5-1 to TRBJ2-7; 7 bases are shared with TRBD1. The CDR3 consists of 16 residues. Unmatched junction bases numbered 12, after V lost 1 base and J lost 5 bases. Germline CDR1 reads SGHRS; CDR2 reads YFSETQ. DNA for the CDR3: TGCGCCAGCAGCTTGACCACAGGGGCAGGTGGCCACGAGCAGTACTTC. Its protein is CASSLTTGAGGHEQYF.

This clonotype was seen a handful of times. This chain links TRBV7-2 with TRBJ2-1, with 11 bases fitting TRBD2. CDR3 length equals 19 residues. Germline V gene lookup returns CDR1 SGHTA and CDR2 FQGNSA. Trimming cost V 6 bases and J 4 bases; bases outside gene matches: 17. The CDR3 loop reads CASRGRTSGGVSDYNEQFF. DNA of the CDR3: TGTGCCAGCAGGGGCCGAACTAGCGGGGGAGTCAGCGATTACAATGAGCAGTTCTTC.

This clonotype appeared a few times. The chain recombines TRBV29-1 with TRBJ2-1, with TRBD2 matching over 11 bases. Germline CDR1 SQVTM, CDR2 ANQGSEA. The ends lost 4 bases at V and 4 bases at J; junction bases unmatched: 6. The CDR3 has 15 amino acids. The CDR3: CSVGSRTSGYNEQFF. Here the CDR3 DNA reads TGCAGCGTTGGGTCTCGGACTAGCGGGTACAATGAGCAGTTCTTC.

This clonotype was seen a handful of times. The V and J genes are TRBV13 and TRBJ2-2; 9 bases map to TRBD2. CDR1 PRHDT and CDR2 FYEKMQ come from the germline V gene (reference sequence). CDR3 length: 18 amino acids. Germline trimming cut 4 bases from V and 3 bases from J; bases unmatched to any gene: 12. The CDR3 spells CASSYLYLAGRDTGELFF. Written as DNA, the CDR3 is TGTGCCAGCAGCTATCTATACCTAGCGGGGAGAGACACCGGGGAGCTGTTTTTT.

This chain joins TRBV11-3 and TRBJ2-7; TRBD1 or TRBD2 may be the D gene (7 bases each). V gave up 5 bases and J gave up 4 bases, with 18 bases separating them. This CDR3 comprises 15 residues. The germline gives CDR1 SGHNT, CDR2 YENEEA. CDR3 residues: CASSQRAGGDYEQYF. The DNA for the CDR3 is TGTGCCAGCAGCCAACGTGCAGGGGGGGATTACGAGCAGTACTTC. Full variable domain (rest looked up from reference TRBV11-3 and TRBJ2-7): EAGVVQSPRYKIIEKKQPVAFWCNPISGHNTLYWYLQNLGQGPELLIRYENEEAVDDSQLPKDRFSAERLKGVDSTLKIQPAELGDSAVYLCASSQRAGGDYEQYFGPGTRLTVT.